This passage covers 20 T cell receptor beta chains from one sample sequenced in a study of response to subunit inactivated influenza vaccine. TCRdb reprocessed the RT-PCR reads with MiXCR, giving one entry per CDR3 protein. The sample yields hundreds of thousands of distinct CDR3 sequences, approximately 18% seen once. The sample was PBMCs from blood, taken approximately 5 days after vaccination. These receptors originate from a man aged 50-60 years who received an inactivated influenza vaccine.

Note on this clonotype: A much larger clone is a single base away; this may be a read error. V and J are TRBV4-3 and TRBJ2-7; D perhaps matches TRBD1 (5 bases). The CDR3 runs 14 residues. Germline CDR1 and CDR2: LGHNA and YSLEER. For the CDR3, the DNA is TGCGCCAGCAGCCAAGCAGGGTCAGGCTACGAGCAGAACTTC. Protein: CASSQAGSGYEQNF.

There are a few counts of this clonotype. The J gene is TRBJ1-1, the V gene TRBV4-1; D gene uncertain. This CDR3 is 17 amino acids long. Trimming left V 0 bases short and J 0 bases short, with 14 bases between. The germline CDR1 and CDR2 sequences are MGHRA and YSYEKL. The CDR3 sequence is CASSQDILGVMNTEAFF. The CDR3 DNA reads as TGCGCCAGCAGCCAAGATATCCTCGGGGTGATGAACACTGAAGCTTTCTTT.

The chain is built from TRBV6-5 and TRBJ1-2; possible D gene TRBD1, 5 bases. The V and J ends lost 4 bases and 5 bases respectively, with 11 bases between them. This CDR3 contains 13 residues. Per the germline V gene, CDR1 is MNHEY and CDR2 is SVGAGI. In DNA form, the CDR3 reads TGTGCCAGCAGTTTTACAGAGGGGTATGGCTACACCTTC. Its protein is CASSFTEGYGYTF.

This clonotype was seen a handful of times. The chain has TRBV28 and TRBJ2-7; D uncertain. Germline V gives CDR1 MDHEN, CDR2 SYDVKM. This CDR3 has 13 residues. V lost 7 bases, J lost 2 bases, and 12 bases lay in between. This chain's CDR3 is CASTGARPYEQYF. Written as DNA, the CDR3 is TGTGCCAGCACAGGCGCACGCCCCTACGAGCAGTACTTC.

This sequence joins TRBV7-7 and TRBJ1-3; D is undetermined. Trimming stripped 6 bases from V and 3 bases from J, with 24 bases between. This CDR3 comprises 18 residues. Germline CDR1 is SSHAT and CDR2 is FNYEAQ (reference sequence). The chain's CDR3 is CASSPLWPPSKGGNTIYF. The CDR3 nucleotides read TGTGCCAGCAGTCCACTTTGGCCGCCAAGCAAGGGTGGAAACACCATATATTTT.

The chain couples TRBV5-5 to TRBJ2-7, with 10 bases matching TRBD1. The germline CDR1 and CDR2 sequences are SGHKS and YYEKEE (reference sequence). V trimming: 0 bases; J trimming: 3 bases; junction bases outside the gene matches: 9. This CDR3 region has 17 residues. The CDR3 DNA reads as TGTGCCAGCAGCTTGGCCTTAAGGACAGGGGGGAACTACGAGCAGTACTTC. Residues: CASSLALRTGGNYEQYF.

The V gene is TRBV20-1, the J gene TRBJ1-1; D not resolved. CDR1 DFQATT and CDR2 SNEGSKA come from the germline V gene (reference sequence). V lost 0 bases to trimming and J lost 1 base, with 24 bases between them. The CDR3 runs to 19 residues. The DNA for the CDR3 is TGCAGTGCTAGAGATTTTATCGTCCGGGGATTAGGTGGGAACACTGAAGCTTTCTTT. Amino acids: CSARDFIVRGLGGNTEAFF.

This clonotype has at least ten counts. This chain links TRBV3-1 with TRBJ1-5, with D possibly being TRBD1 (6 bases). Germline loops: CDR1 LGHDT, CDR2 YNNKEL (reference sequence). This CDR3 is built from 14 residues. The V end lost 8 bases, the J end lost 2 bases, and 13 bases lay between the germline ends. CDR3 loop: CASAPGTRNQPQHF. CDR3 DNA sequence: TGTGCCAGCGCCCCAGGGACACGCAATCAGCCCCAGCATTTT.

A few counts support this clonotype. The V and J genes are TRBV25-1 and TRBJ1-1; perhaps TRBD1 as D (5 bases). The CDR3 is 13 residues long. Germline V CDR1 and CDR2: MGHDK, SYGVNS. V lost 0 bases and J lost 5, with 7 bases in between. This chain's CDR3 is CASSEYGGTEAFF. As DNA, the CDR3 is TGTGCCAGCAGTGAATATGGGGGTACTGAAGCTTTCTTT.

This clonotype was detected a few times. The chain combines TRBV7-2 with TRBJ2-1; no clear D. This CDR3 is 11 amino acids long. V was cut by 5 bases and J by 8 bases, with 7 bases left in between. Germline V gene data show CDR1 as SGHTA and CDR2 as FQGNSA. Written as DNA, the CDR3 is TGTGCCAGCAGCCCATACTATGAGCAGTTCTTC. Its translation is CASSPYYEQFF.

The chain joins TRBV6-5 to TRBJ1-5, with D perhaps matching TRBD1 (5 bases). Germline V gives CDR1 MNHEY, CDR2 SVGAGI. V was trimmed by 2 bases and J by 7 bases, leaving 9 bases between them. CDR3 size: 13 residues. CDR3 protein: CASSYAGDQPQHF. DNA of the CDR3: TGTGCCAGCAGTTACGCTGGGGACCAGCCCCAGCATTTT.

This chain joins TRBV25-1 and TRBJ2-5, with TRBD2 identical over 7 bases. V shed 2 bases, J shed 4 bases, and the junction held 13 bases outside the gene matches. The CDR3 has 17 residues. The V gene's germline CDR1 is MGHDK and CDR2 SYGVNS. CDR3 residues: CASSEVLGRESGETQYF. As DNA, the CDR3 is TGTGCCAGCAGTGAAGTGCTCGGGCGGGAGTCTGGAGAGACCCAGTACTTC. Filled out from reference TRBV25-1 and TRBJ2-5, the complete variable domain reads EADIYQTPRYLVIGTGKKITLECSQTMGHDKMYWYQQDPGMELHLIHYSYGVNSTEKGDLSSESTVSRIRTEHFPLTLESARPSHTSQYLCASSEVLGRESGETQYFGPGTRLLVL.

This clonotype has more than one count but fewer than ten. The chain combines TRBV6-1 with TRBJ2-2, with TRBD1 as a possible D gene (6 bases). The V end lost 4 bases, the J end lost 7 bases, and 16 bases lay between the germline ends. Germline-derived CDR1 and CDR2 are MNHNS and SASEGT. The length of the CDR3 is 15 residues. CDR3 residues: CASSGQGRSGGELFF. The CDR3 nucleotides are TGTGCCAGCAGTGGTCAGGGGCGAAGCGGCGGGGAGCTGTTTTTT.

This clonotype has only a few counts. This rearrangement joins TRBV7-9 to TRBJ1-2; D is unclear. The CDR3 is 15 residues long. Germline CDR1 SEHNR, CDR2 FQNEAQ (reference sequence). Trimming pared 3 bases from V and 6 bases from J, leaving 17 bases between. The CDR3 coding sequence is TGTGCCAGCAGCTTTTCAGATACGGGATCCCATGGCTACACCTTC. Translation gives CASSFSDTGSHGYTF.

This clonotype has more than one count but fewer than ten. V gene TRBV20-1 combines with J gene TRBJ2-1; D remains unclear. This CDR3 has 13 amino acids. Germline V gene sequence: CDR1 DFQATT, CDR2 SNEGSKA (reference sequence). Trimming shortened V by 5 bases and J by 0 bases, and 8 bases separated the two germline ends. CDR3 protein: CSAASFSYNEQFF. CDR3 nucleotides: TGCAGTGCTGCATCCTTCTCCTACAATGAGCAGTTCTTC.

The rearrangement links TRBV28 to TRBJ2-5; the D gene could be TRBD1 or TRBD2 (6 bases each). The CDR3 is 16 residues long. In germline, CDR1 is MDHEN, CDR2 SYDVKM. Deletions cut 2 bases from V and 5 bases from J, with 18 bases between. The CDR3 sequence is CASSLPGWGALETQYF. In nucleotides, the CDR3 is TGTGCCAGCAGTTTACCAGGGTGGGGGGCACTCGAGACCCAGTACTTC.

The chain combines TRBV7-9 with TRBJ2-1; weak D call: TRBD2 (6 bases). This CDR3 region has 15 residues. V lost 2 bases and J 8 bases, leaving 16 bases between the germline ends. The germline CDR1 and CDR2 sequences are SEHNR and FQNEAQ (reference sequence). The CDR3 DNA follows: TGTGCCAGCAGCTTACGGTCTCCAGGAGGGGATGAGCAGTTCTTC. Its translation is CASSLRSPGGDEQFF.

This chain's CDR3 is CASSDPGYLEAFF. The CDR3 DNA sequence: TGTGCCAGCAGTGACCCAGGGTATCTGGAAGCTTTCTTT. This sequence joins TRBV25-1 and TRBJ1-1; weak D call: TRBD1 (5 bases). The V gene's germline CDR1 is MGHDK and CDR2 SYGVNS. CDR3 size: 13 residues. The V and J ends lost 3 bases and 8 bases respectively, with 13 bases between them.

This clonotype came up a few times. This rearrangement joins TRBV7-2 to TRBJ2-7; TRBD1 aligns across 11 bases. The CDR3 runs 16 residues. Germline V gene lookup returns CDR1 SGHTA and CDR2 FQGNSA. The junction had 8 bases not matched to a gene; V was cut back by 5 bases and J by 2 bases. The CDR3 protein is CASSTRDRGSPYEQYF. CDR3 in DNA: TGTGCCAGCAGCACCCGGGACAGGGGGTCCCCCTACGAGCAGTACTTC.

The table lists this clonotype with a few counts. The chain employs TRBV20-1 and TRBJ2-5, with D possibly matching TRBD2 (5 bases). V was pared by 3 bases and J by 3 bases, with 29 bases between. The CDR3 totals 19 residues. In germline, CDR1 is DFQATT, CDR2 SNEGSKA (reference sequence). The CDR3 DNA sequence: TGCAGTGCTAGTGAGCGGCAACTCCTAAAGCCCGATTTCGAAGAGACCCAGTACTTC. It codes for CSASERQLLKPDFEETQYF.